The 11 T cell receptor beta chains presented below share a single source sample, sequenced in a study of blood T cell repertoires in COVID-19. Generated by immunoSEQ multiplex PCR, the TCRdb table keeps only in-frame clones and is missing some. The table shows under 250,000 clones, with over 70% occurring only once. Sequenced: peripheral blood. The receptors here all came from an elderly woman with acute or convalescent COVID-19.

The chain links TRBV15 to TRBJ2-1; a possible D gene is TRBD1 (5 bases). Germline values: CDR1 LNHNV, CDR2 YYDKDF (reference sequence). Trimming stripped 0 bases from V and 4 bases from J, with 16 bases between. The CDR3 has 17 residues. The CDR3 here is CATSRDRVGNWYNEQFF. The CDR3, as DNA: TGTGCCACCAGCAGAGACAGGGTTGGAAATTGGTACAATGAGCAGTTCTTC. Full variable domain (missing parts from reference TRBV15 and TRBJ2-1): DAMVIQNPRYQVTQFGKPVTLSCSQTLNHNVMYWYQQKSSQAPKLLFHYYDKDFNNEADTPDNFQSRRPNTSFCFLDIRSPGLGDTAMYLCATSRDRVGNWYNEQFFGPGTRLTVL.

The chain couples TRBV7-8 to TRBJ2-3; D not certain. From germline, CDR1 is SGHVS and CDR2 FQNEAQ. CDR3 length: 14 amino acids. The V and J ends lost 4 bases and 3 bases respectively, with 11 bases between them. The CDR3 loop reads CASSWAIGTDTQYF. In nucleotides, the CDR3 is TGTGCCAGCAGCTGGGCCATAGGTACAGATACGCAGTATTTT.

This clone has only one observation. The rearrangement links TRBV1 to TRBJ2-2; whether TRBD2, the table's D call, matches the DNA was not checked. TRBV1 is recorded as a pseudogene. The CDR3 is made up of 11 amino acids. This chain's CDR3 is CTRLHTGELFF. CDR3 in DNA: TGCACCAGACTACACACCGGGGAGCTGTTTTTT.

V usage is TRBV5-1 and J usage is TRBJ1-1; D is perhaps TRBD1 (5 bases). In germline, CDR1 is SGHRS, CDR2 YFSETQ. The CDR3 consists of 14 residues. Trimming removed 0 bases at V and 5 bases at J, with 11 bases between. The CDR3 bases are TGCGCCAGCAGCTTGGACAGGATGAGAACTGAAGCTTTCTTT. Translation gives CASSLDRMRTEAFF.

CDR3 in DNA: TGTGCCAGCAGCTTGAGACAGGGCGTCATTCAGTACTTC. Residues: CASSLRQGVIQYF. The chain is built from TRBV7-8 and TRBJ2-4; 7 bases line up with TRBD1. The V gene end was trimmed by 3 bases and the J gene end by 9 bases; junction bases not matched to a gene: 5. Germline CDR1 is SGHVS and CDR2 is FQNEAQ. CDR3 size: 13 residues. Variable domain in full (rest from reference TRBV7-8 and TRBJ2-4): GAGVSQSPRYKVAKRGQDVALRCDPISGHVSLFWYQQALGQGPEFLTYFQNEAQLDKSGLPSDRFFAERPEGSVSTLKIQRTQQEDSAVYLCASSLRQGVIQYFGAGTRLSVL.

The chain joins TRBV4-1 to TRBJ1-1; TRBD1 aligns across 8 bases. Germline trimming cut 1 base from V and 5 bases from J; bases unmatched to any gene: 6. The CDR3 covers 15 residues. CDR1 and CDR2 (germline): MGHRA, YSYEKL. Here the CDR3 reads CASSQVAGGRTEAFF. The CDR3 DNA follows: TGCGCCAGCAGCCAAGTAGCAGGGGGCAGGACTGAAGCTTTCTTT.

The V call is TRBV5-1, the J call TRBJ2-5; D gene unclear. This CDR3 contains 14 residues. Germline V gives CDR1 SGHRS, CDR2 YFSETQ. Trimming stripped 0 bases from V and 5 bases from J, with 11 bases between. The CDR3, as DNA: TGCGCCAGCAGCTTGGGCCCGGGTAGTGAGACCCAGTACTTC. This sequence encodes CASSLGPGSETQYF.

V is TRBV30 and J is TRBJ2-1; 9 nucleotides agree with TRBD2. CDR1 and CDR2 from the germline V gene are GTSNPN and SVGIG (reference sequence). V lost 2 bases, J lost 7 bases, and 6 bases stayed unmatched. This CDR3 region has 14 residues. The DNA for the CDR3 is TGTGCCTGGAGTAGGATAGCGGGAGATAATGAGCAGTTCTTC. As protein: CAWSRIAGDNEQFF.

V is TRBV7-2 and J is TRBJ2-7; D may be TRBD1 (6 bases). The germline V gene has CDR1 SGHTA and CDR2 FQGNSA. CDR3 length: 13 amino acids. V gave up 3 bases and J gave up 3 bases, with 9 bases separating them. This chain's CDR3 is CASSFPGDYEQYF. The CDR3 nucleotides read TGTGCCAGCAGCTTCCCAGGGGACTACGAGCAGTACTTC.

The chain employs TRBV19 and TRBJ1-4; 7 bases are a match to TRBD1. Germline values: CDR1 LNHDA, CDR2 SQIVND (reference sequence). The V gene end was trimmed by 5 bases and the J gene end by 8 bases; junction bases not matched to a gene: 8. This CDR3 has 14 residues. CDR3 sequence reads: CASSPGQLKEKLFF. The CDR3 coding sequence is TGTGCCAGTAGTCCGGGACAGCTGAAGGAAAAACTGTTTTTT.

This clone showed up just once. The chain uses TRBV19 and TRBJ2-1; 11 bases align to TRBD2. The V gene's germline CDR1 is LNHDA and CDR2 SQIVND (reference sequence). After removal of 5 bases from V and 8 bases from J, the junction contained 5 bases not matched to a gene. This CDR3 is built from 14 residues. CDR3: CASSDSGRGYEQFF. CDR3 DNA sequence: TGTGCCAGTAGTGATAGCGGGAGGGGTTATGAGCAGTTCTTC.